This T cell receptor (beta chain) was captured by sequencing in a study of regulatory dendritic cells for organ transplantation. Study-level background: Regulatory dendritic cells were monocyte-derived, receiving vitamin D3 on days 0 and 4 and IL-10 on day 4. Study-level findings and limits: Naive CD4+ and CD8+ repertoires were highly diverse; memory CD8+ was most oligoclonal.

TCRdb's copy holds only in-frame clones and misses some; the assay was immunoSEQ multiplex PCR. The sample lists around 21,000 clones, 85% occurring once. Germline values: CDR1 SGHAT, CDR2 FQNNGV. CDR3 length: 15 amino acids. V lost 0 bases to trimming and J lost 4 bases, with 12 bases between them. Sorted subsets were CFSE-labeled and cultured approximately 5 days with allogeneic dendritic cells. A remark on this clone: Its antigen is not identified.

Sequenced: naive CD4+ T cells from blood cultured with dendritic cells. Subset indicated: CD45RA+ naive T cells. This clonotype originated in a human donor in good health. The chain recombines TRBV11-2 with TRBJ1-1; D unresolved. CDR3 nucleotides: TGTGCCAGCAGCTTAGATAGAAACATGGGCACTGAAGCTTTCTTT. Amino acids: CASSLDRNMGTEAFF.